The T cell receptor beta chain under discussion was sequenced for a study of control samples from healthy donors and cancer patients. Germline V lookup: CDR1 ENHRY, CDR2 SYGVKD. The CDR3 runs 15 residues. V was cut by 0 bases and J by 5 bases, with 10 bases left in between. TCRdb's copy holds only in-frame clones and misses some; the assay was immunoSEQ multiplex PCR. The sample shows roughly 150,000 clones, around 88% of them seen only once. This chain uses TRBV10-3 with TRBJ1-4, with D possibly being TRBD1 (6 bases). Sequenced input: blood. The receptor was isolated from a man younger than 35 in good health. The CDR3 DNA follows: TGTGCCATCAGTGAGTCGGGGGCGGGGAATGAAAAACTGTTTTTT. Amino acid sequence: CAISESGAGNEKLFF.